Given below is one TCR beta chain in context. The source of the sample is a study of blood T cell repertoires in COVID-19. All exposed participants met a person with COVID-19 within 2 weeks before entering the study. Data came from immunoSEQ multiplex PCR; TCRdb stores just in-frame clones and leaves some out. The profile covers about 240,000 clones, with roughly 80% appearing a single time and 3.6% taken by the ten largest. CDR1 and CDR2 from the germline V gene are MNHEY and SVGAGI. V was clipped by 6 bases and J by 6 bases; unmatched bases: 10. This CDR3 region has 15 residues. V usage is TRBV6-5 and J usage is TRBJ2-1; 8 bases are shared with TRBD1. The specimen was PBMCs or T cells enriched from blood (not recorded which). The clonotype was recovered from a woman between 40 and 55 years old who had been exposed to COVID-19. CDR3 loop: CASRRTGGKVNEQFF. Written as DNA, the CDR3 is TGTGCCAGCAGACGCACAGGGGGGAAGGTCAATGAGCAGTTCTTC.